This TCR beta chain appears in the sequencing data of a study of shared clonotypes between healthy human individuals (dated by TCRdb to 2018 to 2020). Regarding the research as a whole: A few men and two women, aged 18 to 49 years, made up the cohort. For each donor, three plates each were used for CD4 naive and CD4 memory, two plates were used for CD8 naive, and one plate was used for CD8 memory. To estimate repertoire size and how much clonotype sharing occurs between individuals, the study deeply sequenced the blood TCR repertoires of several healthy adults. To increase sequencing depth and limit assay-specific biases, TCR repertoire library preparation and sequencing were carried out by different laboratories using diverse techniques. Per donor, leukapheresis produced somewhere between about 0.9 and 9.5 billion PBMCs. What the research found in general, with its limitations: Rarefaction of sorted-subset datasets indicated incomplete sequencing despite the large sequencing depth. Naive subsets generally had larger estimated clonotype richness than memory subsets. Based on pairwise subsampling, the degree of clonotype sharing among donors was expected to be affected by sequencing depth. Sampling was limited to blood, and TCR repertoires in tissue likely differ from TCR repertoires in blood. Compared with non-shared clonotypes, clonotypes shared by all four sorted-subset donors had higher generation probabilities. The small number of donors limited the genetic and exposure-history diversity represented. When a few donors were compared, the shared fraction of clonotypes was about 5% for naive CD4, around 3.6% for naive CD8, roughly 2.5% for memory CD4, and less than 0.5% for memory CD8.

TCR CDR3 regions were amplified from genomic DNA by multiplex PCR using the deep immunoSEQ assay. For each cell subset, the extracted genomic DNA was distributed evenly across all wells of several immunoSEQ 96-well plates, and each plate served as one replicate. For sorted subsets, 150 to 250 ng of genomic DNA, equivalent to 25,000 to 35,000 T cell genomes, went into each replicate PCR. Purified libraries were quantified with a Qubit 3.0 fluorometer, sized on a Bioanalyzer 2100, and re-quantified with the KAPA Library Quantification kit. Every immunoSEQ 96-well plate was sequenced on a dedicated single-read 150-cycle Illumina NextSeq 550 flow cell. As for the original processing: Because the immunoSEQ output included only junctional sequences and no quality scores, the filtering could not be the same as the filtering used for full-length reads. Sequences were annotated with PyIR, a Python wrapper for IgBLAST v1.9, and V/J genes and CDR3 were assigned using IMGT germline references. Any read was removed if the V/J assignment was weak (E-value above 1e-6), the CDR3 was missing, or the read contained stop codons, out-of-frame junctions, or ambiguous translated residues. A V3J clonotype was defined by an identical inferred V gene, J gene, and CDR3 amino acid sequence. Percentage overlap between repertoires was computed as shared unique clonotypes divided by the size of the smaller repertoire. Richness of each repertoire was evaluated using RTK rarefaction, the Chao1 estimator, and Recon v2.1 estimates of unobserved clonotypes. For all TCRbeta clonotypes obtained by the gDNA method from a few donors, generation probabilities were computed with OLGA. As stored in TCRdb, this immuneACCESS dataset retains in-frame rearrangements with V and J assigned. A fraction of the clones does not appear; measured against another copy, unresolved V genes explain less than half of the discrepancy, and the remainder lacks a known reason. V, J and clone size are those of that table, while D and trimming were read from the DNA. The table for this sample lists a few million clones; more than 80% of them were counted only once. Under 0.15% of the sample rests with the top ten.

The donors were healthy, HIV-negative adults with no recently reported acute infections or vaccinations. Every donor was a Caucasian adult living in Nashville, Tennessee, USA. Magnetic negative selection was used to enrich CD4+ T cells, after which naive cells were positively selected on CD45RA and the negative fraction became the memory subset. Blood was collected by leukapheresis, and PBMCs were isolated by Ficoll-Histopaque density gradient centrifugation and then cryopreserved in liquid nitrogen vapor phase. Analytical flow cytometry was used to check the purity and quantity of every magnetically sorted T cell population. Each sorted fraction had its genomic DNA isolated and then quantified by UV absorbance on a Nanodrop 2000c. Germline trimming amounts to 7 bases on V and 9 bases on J, with 10 as the count of junction bases outside the gene matches. CDR3 length: 15 amino acids, cysteine to phenylalanine. Only the CDR3 DNA stays, 45 bases, in frame from base 1. CDR1 and CDR2, looked up from the germline V gene, are MNHEY and SVGAGI.

Concerning this clone: This receptor's antigen is unknown. Qualities for individual bases were not recorded, and no much larger clone is one base off.

This TCR was sampled from a man aged 18 to 29 in good health. The chain is assembled from TRBV6-5 and TRBJ2-2; 11 junctional bases match TRBD1. Sequencing was performed on naive CD4+ T cells sorted from blood. Sample cell subset or site, as interpreted from the label and publication: CD45RA+ positively selected. The nucleotide sequence is given as TGTGCCAGCAACCCGGGACAGGGGGTCGTGAGGGAGCTGTTTTTT. This codes for CASNPGQGVVRELFF.